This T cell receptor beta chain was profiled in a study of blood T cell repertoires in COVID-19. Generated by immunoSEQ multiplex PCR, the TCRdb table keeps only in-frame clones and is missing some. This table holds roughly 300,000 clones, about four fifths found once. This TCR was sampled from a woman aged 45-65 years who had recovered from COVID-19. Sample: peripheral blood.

The CDR3 DNA reads as TGTGCCAGCTCACCACCAAACGAGCGGGGTTCCTACAATGAGCAGTTCTTC. Protein: CASSPPNERGSYNEQFF. The chain joins TRBV18 to TRBJ2-1; 7 bases are a match to TRBD2. This CDR3 comprises 17 residues. J was trimmed by 1 base and V by 0 bases; bases with no gene match: 6. Germline values: CDR1 KGHSH, CDR2 LQKENI.